Shown below are 26 T cell receptor beta chains from a single sample sequenced in a study of cytomegalovirus exposure and HLA in healthy donors. This PCR relied on a set of 60 Vbeta primers and 13 Jbeta primers. TCRdb's table, derived via immunoSEQ multiplex PCR, lists solely in-frame clones and lacks some. The repertoire holds 100,000 or so clones, over 60% seen once, with about 5.2% in the top ten. Sequenced material: PBMCs. The receptors originated from a female donor in good health and CMV-seropositive.

This clone has only a few counts. This chain connects TRBV15 to TRBJ1-1; 7 nucleotides align to TRBD1. V trimming: 5 bases; J trimming: 6 bases; junction bases outside the gene matches: 12. The CDR3 spans 15 residues. Germline V lookup: CDR1 LNHNV, CDR2 YYDKDF (reference sequence). CDR3 sequence: CATSPRQGRSAEAFF. CDR3 in DNA: TGTGCCACCAGCCCTCGACAGGGTCGATCGGCTGAAGCTTTCTTT.

The CDR3 nucleotides read TGTGCCAGCAGCGAGCAGGGGAGTTCCGTCACTGAAGCTTTCTTT. This encodes CASSEQGSSVTEAFF. V usage is TRBV2 and J usage is TRBJ1-1; D is perhaps TRBD1 (6 bases). Germline V gene data show CDR1 as SNHLY and CDR2 as FYNNEI. The CDR3 is made up of 15 amino acids. The V end lost 6 bases, the J end lost 4 bases, and 18 bases lay between the germline ends.

CDR3 amino acids: CASSLAFLAREEQFF. The DNA of the CDR3 is TGTGCCAGCAGCTTAGCGTTCCTAGCAAGGGAGGAGCAGTTCTTC. The chain employs TRBV7-9 and TRBJ2-1, with D possibly being TRBD2 (5 bases). Between the trimmed V and J ends, which lost 0 bases and 10 bases, there was a span of 16 bases. Germline CDR1 SEHNR, CDR2 FQNEAQ (reference sequence). This CDR3 spans 15 amino acids.

V and J are TRBV4-1 and TRBJ1-1; weak D call: TRBD1 (5 bases). The length of the CDR3 is 14 residues. V was cut by 6 bases and J by 1 base, with 12 bases left in between. Germline V CDR1 and CDR2: MGHRA, YSYEKL. The CDR3 sequence: CASRGPLQNTEAFF. The CDR3 DNA is TGCGCCAGCAGGGGGCCCCTTCAGAACACTGAAGCTTTCTTT.

V gene TRBV7-3 combines with J gene TRBJ2-1, with 8 bases identical to TRBD1. The germline V gene encodes CDR1 SGHTA and CDR2 FQGTGA. The trim removed 2 bases at V and 5 bases at J, leaving 8 bases unmatched. This CDR3 comprises 16 residues. The DNA of the CDR3 is TGTGCCAGCAGCTTATGGGCAGGGGGCAACGACAATGAGCAGTTCTTC. Translation gives CASSLWAGGNDNEQFF.

The chain is built from TRBV2 and TRBJ1-5; D is unclear. Germline values: CDR1 SNHLY, CDR2 FYNNEI. CDR3 size: 13 residues. V was clipped by 6 bases and J by 6 bases, with 12 bases between them. The CDR3 DNA sequence: TGTGCCAGCAGGAGGGCCAAGGGTCAGCCCCAGCATTTT. Translating it yields CASRRAKGQPQHF.

The chain employs TRBV19 and TRBJ1-1; 7 nucleotides line up with TRBD1. With V trimmed by 9 bases and J by 1 base, 2 bases remained unmatched. The CDR3 consists of 12 residues. CDR1 and CDR2 from the germline V gene are LNHDA and SQIVND (reference sequence). CDR3 sequence (DNA): TGTGCCAGCGGGGACAGGAACACTGAAGCTTTCTTT. This translates into CASGDRNTEAFF.

This sequence joins TRBV19 and TRBJ1-6; D call uncertain. Germline V lookup: CDR1 LNHDA, CDR2 SQIVND (reference sequence). This CDR3 has 15 residues. V was shortened by 8 bases and J by 6 bases, with 17 bases between the two germline ends. The CDR3 reads CASSMGRVINSPLHF. The CDR3 region has the DNA TGTGCCAGTTCGATGGGCAGAGTCATTAATTCACCCCTCCACTTT. The full variable domain, rest sourced from reference TRBV19 and TRBJ1-6, is DGGITQSPKYLFRKEGQNVTLSCEQNLNHDAMYWYRQDPGQGLRLIYYSQIVNDFQKGDIAEGYSVSREKKESFPLTVTSAQKNPTAFYLCASSMGRVINSPLHFGNGTRLTVT.

The chain uses TRBV12-5 and TRBJ2-1, with D tentatively TRBD2 (5 bases). The CDR3 loop spans 12 amino acids. V was shortened by 5 bases and J by 4 bases, with 6 bases between the two germline ends. Per the germline V gene, CDR1 is LGHNT and CDR2 is FRNRAP. CDR3 bases: TGTGCTAGTGGTCGACTATACAATGAGCAGTTCTTC. It encodes CASGRLYNEQFF.

The chain joins TRBV18 to TRBJ2-2, with D possibly matching TRBD1 (6 bases). The CDR3 runs 16 residues. Trimming stripped 3 bases from V and 7 bases from J, with 18 bases between. Germline V gives CDR1 KGHSH, CDR2 LQKENI. The CDR3 is CASSPGLGRGHGELFF. In DNA form, the CDR3 reads TGTGCCAGCTCACCGGGGCTGGGACGGGGACACGGGGAGCTGTTTTTT.

This clone was picked up a small number of times. CDR3 DNA: TGTGCCAGCAGCCCCTACCGGGACTATGGCTACACCTTC. This encodes CASSPYRDYGYTF. The rearrangement links TRBV7-2 to TRBJ1-2, with D uncertain. V lost 5 bases and J 3 bases, leaving 10 bases between the germline ends. This CDR3 has 13 amino acids. CDR1 is SGHTA and CDR2 is FQGNSA in the germline V gene.

The chain has TRBV6-5 and TRBJ1-4; D is uncertain. Looked up from germline, CDR1 is MNHEY and CDR2 is SVGAGI. This CDR3 contains 15 residues. The V and J ends lost 4 bases and 4 bases respectively, with 13 bases between them. The CDR3 sequence is CASSFAGRINEKLFF. CDR3 nucleotides: TGTGCCAGCAGTTTCGCCGGGAGGATTAATGAAAAACTGTTTTTT.

The CDR3 DNA reads TGTGCCAGTAGTATCGGGGGGACAGGGGGCTTTGTCGGCTACACCTTC. Its translation is CASSIGGTGGFVGYTF. The chain couples TRBV19 to TRBJ1-2; 12 nucleotides align to TRBD1. V was clipped by 3 bases and J by 8 bases; unmatched bases: 10. The CDR3 has 16 residues. Germline V gives CDR1 LNHDA, CDR2 SQIVND (reference sequence).

V usage is TRBV19 and J usage is TRBJ1-5; D call uncertain. CDR3 size: 12 residues. The germline V gene has CDR1 LNHDA and CDR2 SQIVND (reference sequence). V gave up 6 bases and J gave up 9 bases, with 12 bases separating them. CDR3 region: CASRGLATPQHF. DNA for the CDR3: TGTGCCAGTAGGGGCCTTGCAACGCCCCAGCATTTT.

V and J are TRBV5-6 and TRBJ2-7; TRBD1 agrees at 9 bases. Per the germline V gene, CDR1 is SGHDT and CDR2 is YYEEEE. With V trimmed by 0 bases and J by 5 bases, 6 bases remained unmatched. CDR3 length equals 15 residues. DNA for the CDR3: TGTGCCAGCAGCTTGGGGGGGGACAGGGCCCACGAGCAGTACTTC. Its translation is CASSLGGDRAHEQYF. The variable domain in full, with the rest retrieved from reference TRBV5-6 and TRBJ2-7, is DAGVTQSPTHLIKTRGQQVTLRCSPKSGHDTVSWYQQALGQGPQFIFQYYEEEERQRGNFPDRFSGHQFPNYSSELNVNALLLGDSALYLCASSLGGDRAHEQYFGPGTRLTVT.

The chain recombines TRBV29-1 with TRBJ1-2, with 7 bases identical to TRBD1. CDR1 and CDR2 from the germline V gene are SQVTM and ANQGSEA. CDR3 length equals 14 residues. V shed 6 bases and J 4 bases; nucleotides not matched to a gene: 11. The CDR3 DNA reads as TGCAGCGTCGTACCGGGACAGATTTCCTATGGCTACACCTTC. Its protein product is CSVVPGQISYGYTF.

The chain joins TRBV5-6 to TRBJ1-4, with D hard to call. There are 15 residues in the CDR3. V was shortened by 1 base and J by 0 bases, with 7 bases between the two germline ends. Germline V gives CDR1 SGHDT, CDR2 YYEEEE. The CDR3, as DNA: TGTGCCAGCAGCTTGTCAATTGCAACTAATGAAAAACTGTTTTTT. Protein: CASSLSIATNEKLFF.

CDR3 in amino acids: CASSHLLPHLRIRDTQYF. CDR3 sequence (DNA): TGTGCCAGCAGTCATCTTTTACCCCACCTGAGGATTAGGGATACGCAGTATTTT. The chain combines TRBV7-8 with TRBJ2-3; D is undetermined. The CDR3 totals 18 residues. Germline loops: CDR1 SGHVS, CDR2 FQNEAQ. V dropped 6 bases and J dropped 6 bases, with 28 bases sitting between them.

The V and J genes are TRBV5-1 and TRBJ1-4, with 7 bases fitting TRBD1. The CDR3 consists of 14 residues. J lost 8 bases, V lost 4 bases, and 8 bases had no gene match. The germline gives CDR1 SGHRS, CDR2 YFSETQ. The CDR3 DNA follows: TGCGCCAGCAGCCCCGGGACAGCCAACGAAAAACTGTTTTTT. Protein product: CASSPGTANEKLFF.

This clone was counted a few times. This chain links TRBV7-6 with TRBJ2-7; 12 positions match TRBD2. After removal of 3 bases from V and 2 bases from J, the junction contained 11 bases not matched to a gene. This CDR3 has 18 amino acids. Germline CDR1 reads SGHVS; CDR2 reads FNYEAQ. Written as DNA, the CDR3 is TGTGCCAGCAGCTTGGTCGAACTAGCGGGAGGAAGAACCTACGAGCAGTACTTC. This gives the protein CASSLVELAGGRTYEQYF.

J is TRBJ2-2 and V is TRBV27; 11 positions match TRBD1. In germline, CDR1 is MNHEY, CDR2 SMNVEV (reference sequence). The CDR3 runs 16 residues. The J segment lost 6 bases and the V segment lost 5 bases, leaving 8 bases of the junction unmatched. The CDR3 bases are TGTGCCAGCAGTGCATACCGGGACAGGGGGTCCGGGGAGCTGTTTTTT. Its protein is CASSAYRDRGSGELFF.

The chain recombines TRBV19 with TRBJ2-2; no reliable D call. Germline assignment: CDR1 LNHDA and CDR2 SQIVND (reference sequence). The CDR3 extends over 16 amino acids. Trimming stripped 4 bases from V and 0 bases from J, with 12 bases between. The CDR3 DNA reads as TGTGCCAGTAGTAGGTTCGCCGGAGCGAACACCGGGGAGCTGTTTTTT. It encodes CASSRFAGANTGELFF. The whole variable domain, remainder taken from reference TRBV19 and TRBJ2-2, is DGGITQSPKYLFRKEGQNVTLSCEQNLNHDAMYWYRQDPGQGLRLIYYSQIVNDFQKGDIAEGYSVSREKKESFPLTVTSAQKNPTAFYLCASSRFAGANTGELFFGEGSRLTVL.

The chain has TRBV30 and TRBJ1-2; TRBD1 matches 8 bases. Germline trimming cut 3 bases from V and 4 bases from J; bases unmatched to any gene: 13. The CDR3 loop spans 16 amino acids. Germline assignment: CDR1 GTSNPN and CDR2 SVGIG (reference sequence). Written as DNA, the CDR3 is TGTGCCTGGAGCGCCCGTCGGGACAGGATTACCTATGGCTACACCTTC. Protein: CAWSARRDRITYGYTF.

This clone was observed a few times. Written as DNA, the CDR3 is TGTGCCAGCAGTGGGACAGTACTATACGAGCAGTACTTC. Protein product: CASSGTVLYEQYF. This chain uses TRBV6-1 with TRBJ2-7; tentatively, D is TRBD1 (6 bases). The V gene lost 4 bases and the J gene lost 4 bases, with 11 bases spanning the gap. The germline V gene encodes CDR1 MNHNS and CDR2 SASEGT. This CDR3 spans 13 amino acids.

The chain has TRBV4-1 and TRBJ2-7, with a possible D match to TRBD2 (5 bases). In germline, CDR1 is MGHRA, CDR2 YSYEKL. The CDR3 totals 15 residues. V was pared by 4 bases and J by 0 bases, with 13 bases between. The CDR3 protein is CASSRTARDSYEQYF. In nucleotides, the CDR3 is TGCGCCAGCAGCCGGACCGCTCGGGACTCCTACGAGCAGTACTTC.

The chain employs TRBV7-9 and TRBJ2-2, with a weak D call TRBD1 (5 bases). Looked up from germline, CDR1 is SEHNR and CDR2 is FQNEAQ (reference sequence). V lost 6 bases to trimming and J lost 4 bases, with 12 bases between them. The CDR3 has 14 residues. The CDR3 loop is CASSPSRVTGELFF. In DNA, the CDR3 is TGTGCCAGCAGTCCAAGCAGGGTCACCGGGGAGCTGTTTTTT.